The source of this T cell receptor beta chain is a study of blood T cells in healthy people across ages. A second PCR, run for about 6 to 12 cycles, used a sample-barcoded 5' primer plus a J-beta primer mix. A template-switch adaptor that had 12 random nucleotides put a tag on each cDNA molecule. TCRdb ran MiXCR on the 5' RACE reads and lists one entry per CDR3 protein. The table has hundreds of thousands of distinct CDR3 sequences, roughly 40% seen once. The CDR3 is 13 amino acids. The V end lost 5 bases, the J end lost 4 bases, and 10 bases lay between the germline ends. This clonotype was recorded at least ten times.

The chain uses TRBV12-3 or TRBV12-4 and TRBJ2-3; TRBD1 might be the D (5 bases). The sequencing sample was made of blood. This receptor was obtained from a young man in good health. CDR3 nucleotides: TGTGCCAGCAGTCCCGCAGGGCCAGATACGCAGTATTTT. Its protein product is CASSPAGPDTQYF.